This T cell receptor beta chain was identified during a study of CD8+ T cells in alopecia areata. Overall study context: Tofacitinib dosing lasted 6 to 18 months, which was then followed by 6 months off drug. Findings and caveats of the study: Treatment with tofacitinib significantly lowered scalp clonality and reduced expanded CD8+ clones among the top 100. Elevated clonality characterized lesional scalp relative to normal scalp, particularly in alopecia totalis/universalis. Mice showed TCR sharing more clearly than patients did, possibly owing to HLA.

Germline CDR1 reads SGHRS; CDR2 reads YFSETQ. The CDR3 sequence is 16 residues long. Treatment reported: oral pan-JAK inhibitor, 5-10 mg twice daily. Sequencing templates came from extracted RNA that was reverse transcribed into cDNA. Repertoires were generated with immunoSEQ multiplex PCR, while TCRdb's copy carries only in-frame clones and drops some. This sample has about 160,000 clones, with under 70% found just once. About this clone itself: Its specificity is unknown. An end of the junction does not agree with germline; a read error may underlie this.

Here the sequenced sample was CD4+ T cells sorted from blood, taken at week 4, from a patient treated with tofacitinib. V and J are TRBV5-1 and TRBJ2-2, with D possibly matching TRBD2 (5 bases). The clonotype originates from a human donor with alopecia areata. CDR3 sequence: CASSLAQLRPTGELFF. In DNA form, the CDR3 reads TGCGCCAGCAGCTTGGCCCAATTAAGACCAACCGGGGAACTGTTTTTT.